Described below is a single TCR beta chain sequence and its context. This clonotype was recorded many times. The specificity of this receptor is unknown. The junction shows a germline mismatch at one end, possibly a read error. Amplification of TCR beta CDR3 regions was carried out from RNA transcripts. A first-round RT-PCR of the TCR CDR3 used the HTBI primer set with the Qiagen OneStep RT-PCR kit. Libraries were constructed in a second round of multiplex PCR, after which size selection and purification were carried out. Libraries were sequenced paired-end with 100 bp reads on an Illumina HiSeq2000. As for the authors' bioinformatics: SOAPnuke was used to process the raw data, removing reads that contained adapters or uncalled bases, had a mean Phred below 15, or lacked an exact match to the constant primer or identifier. COPE v1.2.5 was used to merge high-quality paired reads, and clonotypes were defined as unique nucleotide sequences. MiTCR v1.1 was used to align the clonotypes against IMGT TRBV, TRBD and TRBJ reference segments. The analysis was restricted to V-J combinations with a frequency above 0.0001, which together covered 99.2% of the repertoires. The TCS score was defined as the ratio of F50 (clonal expansion) to E x V (chaos), calculated using BLOSUM62-based TCRdist between CDR3 peptides within each V-J. Welch's t-statistics and random forest reduced approximately 520 V-J features to 10 to 15, which were used in a naive Bayes classifier (R e1071). In-frame beta chains were kept once TCRdb had trimmed the public reads at Q25 with fastp and called clones with MiXCR. All rows with the same CDR3 protein become a single entry with the most common DNA and genes. TCRdb's processing, not the study's, gives the V and J calls here. Recorded for this sample are 650,000 to 750,000 distinct CDR3 sequences; around 13% of them occurred a single time. More than 8.5% of the sample goes to the ten largest clones.

The data were taken from a study of T cells in Graves' hyperthyroidism and ophthalmopathy (dated by TCRdb to about 2019). Background on the whole study: Peripheral blood was collected at initial diagnosis, before any treatment. To identify TCR V-J signatures that set the groups apart, the researchers used a discovery cohort of 100 or so patients, made up of 40 to 45 with Graves' ophthalmopathy and some 56 with stable Graves' hyperthyroidism. Whether ophthalmopathy could be predicted prospectively was tested in an independent validation cohort made up of fewer than 20 hyperthyroidism patients plus 17 patients who later progressed to ophthalmopathy. The 85 to 100 discovery patients were randomly split 7:3 into training and test sets. In addition, the study compared T-cell repertoires in thyroid tissue and in blood from roughly six Graves' hyperthyroidism patients. Once sampling was done, hyperthyroidism patients were given methimazole at a starting dose of 30 mg daily, whereas ophthalmopathy patients were given high-dose intravenous methylprednisolone. The paper describes TCR Vbeta CDR3 sequencing of 135 peripheral blood samples, made up of roughly 40 ophthalmopathy patients, more than 70 hyperthyroidism patients and some 17 progressor patients. What the work shows at the level of the full study, not this receptor alone: Most expanded thyroid clonotypes (frequency above 0.001) were also detected in blood, a finding suggesting that blood repertoires may reflect thyroid immune responses. In cross-validation, a model built on a 13 V-J signature told ophthalmopathy apart from stable hyperthyroidism with under 90% sensitivity and about 81% specificity, and in testing the same model reached 80%/75%. In validation, progression to ophthalmopathy was predicted by the model with around 71% sensitivity and under 85% specificity, a median of approximately 7.1 months before onset. Sample size was not statistically predetermined, and blinding of investigators to group allocation was not performed.

A patient counted as having stable Graves' hyperthyroidism if no progression to ophthalmopathy occurred over 18 months of follow-up. Hyperthyroidism patients were aged 18 to 65 years and newly diagnosed, with disease duration of less than 2 months. Patients with uncontrolled infections, other autoimmune diseases, pregnancy or lactation were excluded. Diagnoses were established on the basis of clinical symptoms, serum thyroxine and TRAb, thyroid ultrasound, and orbital computed tomography. Ficoll-Paque density gradient centrifugation was used to isolate PBMCs from under 11 ml of fresh peripheral blood. Total RNA was extracted with Trizol reagent, and quality was checked on an Agilent 2100 Bioanalyzer. Including cysteine and phenylalanine, the CDR3 has 15 amino acids. Just CDR3 DNA is preserved here, 45 bases in frame from base 1. CDR1 and CDR2 (MNHEY, SVGAGI) derive from the germline V gene.

Source material: blood. The V and J segments used are TRBV6-5 and TRBJ1-3; no D gene call is confident. This TCR was sampled from a woman aged 18-30 years with Graves' hyperthyroidism. The DNA is as follows: TGTGCCAGCACTTACCATCTAGGGCCAGGAAACACCATATATTTT. Protein translation: CASTYHLGPGNTIYF.